The clone carrying this T cell receptor (beta chain) was seen a single time. Antigen specificity is unknown. The data derive from a study of T cells in Graves' hyperthyroidism and ophthalmopathy. Findings of the study overall: In the blood, most expanded thyroid clonotypes above 0.001 appeared as well.

With 5 bases removed from V and 7 bases from J, the gap between germline ends came to 14 bases. CDR1 and CDR2 (germline): SNHLY, FYNNEI. CDR3 size: 14 residues. Patients with uncontrolled infections, other autoimmune diseases, pregnancy or lactation were excluded. There were TCR beta CDR3 regions amplified from RNA transcripts. First-round RT-PCR of the TCR CDR3 relied on the HTBI primer set. Via MiXCR, TCRdb re-called the multiplex PCR reads, giving one row per CDR3 protein. The table lists 650,000 to 800,000 distinct CDR3 sequences, about 45% of them singletons. Input material: peripheral blood or thyroid tissue (not recorded which). This clonotype was sampled from an adult man with Graves' disease, either hyperthyroidism or ophthalmopathy (not recorded which). The V gene is TRBV2, the J gene TRBJ2-2; D not certain. The CDR3 DNA is TGTGCCAGCAGTTACTCCGCTGGTGGCGGGGAGCTGTTTTTT. Its translation is CASSYSAGGGELFF.